What follows is one T cell receptor beta chain and its context. This receptor's antigen is unknown. The germline gene is not matched at one end of the junction; a read error may be the cause. Per the germline V gene, SQVTM is the CDR1 and ANQGSEA is the CDR2. The CDR3 runs 13 amino acids, cysteine and phenylalanine included. Only CDR3 DNA is held: 39 bases, read in frame from base 1. The cohort comprised under 700 healthy bone marrow donors. Cohort members were all nominally healthy when sampled, although unrecorded immune exposures were likely present. The donor was CMV seronegative and belonged to the group of more than 300 seronegative cohort members. A peripheral blood sample was collected from each donor, and TCR beta sequencing was performed on peripheral blood mononuclear cells. The Qiagen DNeasy Blood Extraction Kit was used to extract genomic DNA from the blood cell samples. This entry is derived from a study of cytomegalovirus exposure and HLA in healthy donors (TCRdb year 2017). Background for the entire study: An earlier analysis of some 550 of the donors reported 250 to 300 Gb of sequence data and around 120 million unique TCR beta sequences from about 179 million T cells. An early release that covered some 640 HLA-typed donors contained approximately 290 gigabases of sequencing data and tens of millions of unique TCR sequences. Among the approximately 400 genotyped donors, about 85% belonged to the genetic ancestry cluster associated with self-reported Caucasian donors. The study aimed to test whether cataloging public T cell receptors could reveal signatures of past pathogen exposure. Using immunosequencing, the study profiled T cell repertoires from 500 to 800 subjects and related those repertoires to cytomegalovirus serostatus. Besides the first cohort of under 700 subjects, a separate validation cohort made up of over 95 different subjects was used. High-throughput TCR immunosequencing, statistical association of individual TCRs with disease status, and machine learning were combined to predict cytomegalovirus infection status. A later analysis re-examined previously published TCR beta repertoires from more than 650 donors and added high-resolution HLA genotyping to investigate patterns of TCR occurrence. Rather than drawing on any new phenotypic data, the later analysis identified candidate immune exposures from TCR beta sequences and the way those sequences occurred across donors. An earlier analysis of a few hundred of the donors applied high-throughput TCR beta sequencing to assess whether each TCR beta V gene segment acted as functional or pseudogenic. Donor age, sex, ethnicity and CMV serostatus were compiled alongside the repertoire data. A later genetic analysis took genome-wide SNP genotypes for about 55% of the 666 donors and used that subset as a discovery cohort. All discovery cohort repertoires had been generated on a single sequencing platform. HLA typing covered class I and class II loci at four-digit resolution. Typing coverage varied by locus: roughly 620-630 donors for A, B, C, DRB1 and DQB1; roughly 560 for DQA1; nearly 610 for DPA1; under 490 for DPB1. About five DR-DQ haplotypes were handled as single units for association and clustering because linkage in the cohort was strong. Among a few hundred genotyped donors of the cohort, an average of roughly 240,000 unique TCR beta nucleotide sequences were sequenced per donor, around 20% of them non-productive. On the study overall, not on this receptor specifically: In a later analysis, HLA-associated TCR beta chains showed more clonal expansion and lower generation probabilities than non-associated chains that were equally common. Across donors, most TCR sequences were observed very rarely, whereas some public TCRs were present in many individuals. Sequencing depth was assumed to be roughly uniform across donors in the presence/absence analyses, though that assumption may not hold. A few of the identified cytomegalovirus-associated TCR beta chains were confirmed in vitro to be specific for cytomegalovirus antigens. A later analysis reported that several top co-occurrence clusters appeared linked to parvovirus B19, influenza, CMV and Epstein-Barr virus. Linkage disequilibrium might explain the correlated functional status among segregating V segments, but an unknown experimental factor could not be ruled out. In the study, some 160 TCR beta chains were listed as associated with cytomegalovirus. Some IMGT-functional V segments, including TRBV6-2 and TRBV6-3, could not be told apart with the 87-base-pair reads, so those segments were excluded. According to the authors, the approach could potentially be generalized to other disease states and immunological phenotypes. Compared with the approximately 720-donor mean, donors in an Asian-associated ancestry cluster had fewer N-insertions in productive TCRs, according to a later genetic analysis. Cytomegalovirus status was reported to be diagnosed by the classifier with high specificity and sensitivity in both the original and validation cohorts. Strong co-occurrence of HLA alleles, especially DR and DQ, made assigning TCR associations to individual alleles difficult. This cohort had only TCR beta chains sequenced, and the lack of alpha or paired-chain data limited which features could be detected. Specific HLA alleles were associated with 15,000 to 20,000 TCR beta sequences at a false discovery rate of 0.05 in a later analysis. In a later genetic analysis, a missense DCLRE1C variant was associated with V-gene and J-gene trimming of TCR beta chains, and the association was replicated in an independent cohort. In a later analysis, the rate of TCR association differed among HLA loci, with DRB1 alleles having the most associated TCRs and HLA-C alleles having the fewest. For the cohort, immune exposure information was limited to CMV serostatus. A cluster of highly shared sequence variants was judged likely to be a technical artifact of the sequencing pipeline. A further reported finding was that TCR beta sequences accurately predicted the HLA-A and HLA-B alleles for most subjects in the first cohort. Because HLA typing was missing for some donors at each locus, association tests included only the typed subset. Because counts were too low, around 17 rarely observed V segments, including chromosome 9 orphons, were left out of the earlier analysis of 587 of the donors. In an earlier analysis of 500 to 650 of the donors, most TCR beta V segments appeared in productive rearrangements about 87% or about 30% of the time, broadly matching IMGT annotations. According to a later analysis, most CMV-associated TCR beta chains appeared to be HLA-restricted, and the HLA associations seemed to be driven largely by CMV exposure.

Library preparation used the immunoSEQ multiplex PCR assay. A mixture of 60 forward primers for TCR Vbeta segments and 13 reverse primers for TCR Jbeta segments was used in the multiplex PCR. Amplification of the CDR3 region of rearranged TCR beta genes was performed with a multiplex PCR assay on genomic DNA. The Illumina HiSeq System was used to sequence the amplified TCR beta libraries as 87-base-pair reads. From the authors' description of their analysis: In a later analysis, tens of millions of unique TCR beta chains were counted across the 650 to 700 repertoires, and approximately 11 million of these chains were shared by at least two donors. A nearest-neighbor algorithm error-corrected the raw reads and collapsed the reads into unique sequences, merging closely related sequences to remove PCR and sequencing errors. CDR3 sequences were aligned to IMGT reference sequences to assign V, D and J gene segments. For a sequence to be retained, at least a six-nucleotide match to both a V gene segment and a J gene segment was required. Rearrangements were classified as productive when the CDR3 lacked stop codons and remained in frame with V and J, and all other rearrangements were classified as non-productive. CDR3 was defined according to IMGT convention as the region running from the second conserved V-encoded cysteine to the conserved J-encoded phenylalanine. The earlier analysis of some 600 of the donors excluded sequences that lacked an unambiguous match to a single V gene segment. An earlier analysis of 500 to 600 of the donors classified V segments as functional when productive rearrangements were above 56.7% and as segregating when the standard deviation between donors was above 5%. A statistical classification framework was developed to diagnose cytomegalovirus status using the catalog of TCR beta chain sequences. V and J gene assignment, in a later analysis, came from comparing TCR nucleotide sequences with IMGT/GENE-DB human TR gene sequences. A later analysis assigned CDR3 sequences and most-parsimonious VDJ recombination scenarios with the TCRdist pipeline. In a later analysis, each TCR beta chain was defined by its CDR3 amino acid sequence together with its V-gene family, and reads without a unique V-gene family were excluded. In a later analysis, fewer than 650 highly shared, low-generation-probability nucleotide sequences were removed to address suspected cross-contamination and a sequencing artifact. In a later analysis, a clonal expansion index for each public chain was calculated from normalized within-repertoire ranks of inferred template counts. Generation probabilities in a later analysis came from a VDJ recombination model fitted to out-of-frame rearrangements, and those results were checked against IGoR. In a later analysis, TCR-TCR, TCR-HLA and TCR-CMV co-occurrence was scored with hypergeometric tests, and a repertoire-size bias correction was applied to TCR pairs. False discovery rates were estimated in a later analysis by permuting HLA or CMV assignments 20 times. In a later analysis, co-occurring TCRs were grouped using DBSCAN, with TCRdist sequence similarity added in when clustering inside HLA-allele-positive subsets. Repertoires with fewer than 30,000 or more than 120,000 public chains were left out of co-occurrence clustering, as were about 5 repertoires with anomalous nucleotide sharing. TCRdb carries this immuneACCESS record with in-frame sequences only. Its versions omit some clonotypes, under half of them owing to an unresolved V gene in the studies checked, with the rest unexplained. The DNA was the basis for D and trimming; V, J and clone size are from that table. The sample has over 120,000 clones on record, roughly 80% of them singletons. The top ten clones comprise about 4.3% of the sample.

Sequenced sample: PBMCs. The sequence links TRBV29-1 to TRBJ2-1, with TRBD1 identical over 7 junction bases. The clonotype comes from a middle-aged man in good health and CMV-seronegative. The CDR3 reads CSGSDRGPNKQFF. The DNA sequence is as follows: TGCAGCGGGTCCGATAGGGGGCCCAATAAGCAGTTCTTC.